This T cell receptor (beta chain) was sequenced in a study of cytomegalovirus exposure and HLA in healthy donors. This clone has more than one count but fewer than ten. Germline V gene data show CDR1 as LNHDA and CDR2 as SQIVND (reference sequence). Trimming cost V 5 bases and J 8 bases; bases outside gene matches: 10. CDR3 length: 14 residues. PCR involved 60 Vbeta and 13 Jbeta primers. Produced via immunoSEQ multiplex PCR; TCRdb's table is partial and in-frame only. The sample holds approximately 120,000 clones, roughly 82% seen once. The clonotype was recovered from a woman aged 55-75 years in good health and CMV-seropositive. This chain links TRBV19 with TRBJ1-1; 8 bases align to TRBD1. Sequencing was done on a sample of PBMCs. The chain's CDR3 is CASSERQGNEEAFF. In DNA, the CDR3 is TGTGCCAGTAGTGAACGACAGGGGAATGAGGAAGCTTTCTTT.